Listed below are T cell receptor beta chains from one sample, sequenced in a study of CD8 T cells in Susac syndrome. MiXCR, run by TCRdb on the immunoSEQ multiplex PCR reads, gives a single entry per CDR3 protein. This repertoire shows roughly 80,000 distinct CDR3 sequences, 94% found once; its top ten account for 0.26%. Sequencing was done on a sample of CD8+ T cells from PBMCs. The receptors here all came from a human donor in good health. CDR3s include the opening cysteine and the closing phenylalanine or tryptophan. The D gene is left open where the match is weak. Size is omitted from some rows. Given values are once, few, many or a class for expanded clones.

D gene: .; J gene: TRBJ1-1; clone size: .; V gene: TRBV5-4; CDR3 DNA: TGTGCCAGCTGGTCCCGGAGGCTGAGAGGGGGAAACACTGAAGCTTTCTTT; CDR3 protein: CASWSRRLRGGNTEAFF
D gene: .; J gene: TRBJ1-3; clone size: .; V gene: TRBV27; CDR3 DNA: TGTGCCAGCGGCTTTTCTGGAAACACCATATATTTT; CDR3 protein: CASGFSGNTIYF
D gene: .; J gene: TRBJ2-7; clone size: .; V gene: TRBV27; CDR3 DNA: TGTGCCAGCAGTTTACCTAACCGGGACTCAAGGGAGCAGTACTTC; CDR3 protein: CASSLPNRDSREQYF
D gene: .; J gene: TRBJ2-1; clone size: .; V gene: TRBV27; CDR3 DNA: TGTGCCAGCAGTTTTGGTTTAGGACCGGATGAGCAGTTCTTC; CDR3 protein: CASSFGLGPDEQFF
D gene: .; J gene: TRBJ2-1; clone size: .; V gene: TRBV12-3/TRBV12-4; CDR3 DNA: TGTGCCAGCAGTTTTGGCTCTCGTGAGCAGTTCTTC; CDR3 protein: CASSFGSREQFF
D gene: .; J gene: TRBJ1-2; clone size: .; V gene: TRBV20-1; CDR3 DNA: TGCAGTGCTAGAGATTTGGGCCCCTACACCTTC; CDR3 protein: CSARDLGPYTF
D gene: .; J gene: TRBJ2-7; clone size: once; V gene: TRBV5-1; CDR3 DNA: TGCGCCAGCAGCTTGGACAAGTCCTACGAGCAGTACTTC; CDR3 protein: CASSLDKSYEQYF
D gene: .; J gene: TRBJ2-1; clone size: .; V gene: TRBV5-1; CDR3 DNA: TGCGCCAGCAGCTCGCCAATCGACAATTACAATGAGCAGTTCTTC; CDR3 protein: CASSSPIDNYNEQFF
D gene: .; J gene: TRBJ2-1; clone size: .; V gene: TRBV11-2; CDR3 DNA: TGTGCCAGCACCCAGGGGGGGGCCGGAAATGAGCAGTTCTTC; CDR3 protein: CASTQGGAGNEQFF
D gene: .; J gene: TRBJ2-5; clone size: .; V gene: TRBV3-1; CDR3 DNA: TGTGCCAGCAGCCAACGCAGGGTCCAAGAGACCCAGTACTTC; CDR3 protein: CASSQRRVQETQYF
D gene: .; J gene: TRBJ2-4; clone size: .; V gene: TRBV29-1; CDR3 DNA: TGCAGCGTTGAAGATCTGAGGTCCTACACCAAAAACATTCAGTACTTC; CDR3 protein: CSVEDLRSYTKNIQYF
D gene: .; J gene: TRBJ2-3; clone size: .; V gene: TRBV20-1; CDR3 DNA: TGCAGTGCTAAGGATCAGACAGATACGCAGTATTTT; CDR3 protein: CSAKDQTDTQYF
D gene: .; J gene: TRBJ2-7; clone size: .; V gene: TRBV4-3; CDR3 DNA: TGCGCCAGCAGCCAAGATGATGGGACTCTTTCCTCCGAGCAGTACTTC; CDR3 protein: CASSQDDGTLSSEQYF
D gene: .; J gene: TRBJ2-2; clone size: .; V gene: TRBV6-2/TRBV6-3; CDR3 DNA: TGTGCCAGCAGTTACGCGGACATGGCCGGGGAGCTGTTTTTT; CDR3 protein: CASSYADMAGELFF
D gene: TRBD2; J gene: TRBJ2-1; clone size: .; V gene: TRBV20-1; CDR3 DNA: TGCAGTGCCGGGACTAGCGGGAGAAGCTCCTACAATGAGCAGTTCTTC; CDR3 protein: CSAGTSGRSSYNEQFF
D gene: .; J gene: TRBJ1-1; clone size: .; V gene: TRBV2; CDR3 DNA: TGTGCCAGCGGCCCCCCGGGGGAAACTGAAGCTTTCTTT; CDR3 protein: CASGPPGETEAFF
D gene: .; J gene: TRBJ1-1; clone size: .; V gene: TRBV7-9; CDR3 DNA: TGTGCCAGCAGCTTCCCTGGAGGGGCTGAAGCTTTCTTT; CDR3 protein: CASSFPGGAEAFF
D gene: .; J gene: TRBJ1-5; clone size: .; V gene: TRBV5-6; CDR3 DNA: TGTGCCAGCAGCCCCGGAGGGAACAATCAGCCCCAGCATTTT; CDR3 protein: CASSPGGNNQPQHF
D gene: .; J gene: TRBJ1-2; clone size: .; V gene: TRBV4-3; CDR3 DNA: TGCGCCAGCAGCCAAGGGGAGGGCTACCGTGGGAGAGATGGCTACACCTTC; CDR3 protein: CASSQGEGYRGRDGYTF
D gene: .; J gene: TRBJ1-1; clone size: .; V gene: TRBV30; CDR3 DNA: TGTGCCTGGAGTGTACCGTGGTCGACCGGGAACCCTGAAGCTTTCTTT; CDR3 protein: CAWSVPWSTGNPEAFF
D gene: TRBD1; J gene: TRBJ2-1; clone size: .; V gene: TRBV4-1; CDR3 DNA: TGCGCCACCGCGGGACAGGAAGGCAATGAGCAGTTCTTC; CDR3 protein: CATAGQEGNEQFF
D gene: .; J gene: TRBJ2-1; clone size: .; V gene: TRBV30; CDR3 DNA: TGTGCCTGGAGTATAACGGGAGTCGGTGAGCAGTTCTTC; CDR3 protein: CAWSITGVGEQFF
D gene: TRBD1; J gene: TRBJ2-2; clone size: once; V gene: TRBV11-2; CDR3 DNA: TGTGCCAGCAGCTTAGGACGGACAGGGGACACCGGGGAGCTGTTTTTT; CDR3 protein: CASSLGRTGDTGELFF
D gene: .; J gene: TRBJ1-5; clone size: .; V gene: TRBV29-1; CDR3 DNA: TGCAGCGTTGAGGAGGAGAATCAGCCCCAGCATTTT; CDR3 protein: CSVEEENQPQHF
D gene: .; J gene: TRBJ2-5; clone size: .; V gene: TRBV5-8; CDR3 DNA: TGTGCCAGCAGCTTAAGCGCCCAGACCCAGTACTTC; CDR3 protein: CASSLSAQTQYF
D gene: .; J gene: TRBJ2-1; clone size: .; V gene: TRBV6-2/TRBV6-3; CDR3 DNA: TGTGCCAGCAGTTACAGTGGACGTGAGCAGTTCTTC; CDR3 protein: CASSYSGREQFF
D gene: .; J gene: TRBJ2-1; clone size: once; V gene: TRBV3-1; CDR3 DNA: TGTGCCAGCAGCCAAGCCCCATCAACAGGGAGAAATGAGCAGTTCTTC; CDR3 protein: CASSQAPSTGRNEQFF
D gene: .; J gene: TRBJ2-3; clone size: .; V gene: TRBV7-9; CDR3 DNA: TGTGCCAGCAGCTTAGTTGGGATTGCAGATACGCAGTATTTT; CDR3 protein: CASSLVGIADTQYF
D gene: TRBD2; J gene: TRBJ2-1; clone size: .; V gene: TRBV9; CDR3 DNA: TGTGCCAGCAGCACTAGCGGGATCTCCTACAATGAGCAGTTCTTC; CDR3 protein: CASSTSGISYNEQFF
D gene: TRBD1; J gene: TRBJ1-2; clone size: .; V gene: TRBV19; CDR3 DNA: TGTGCCAGTAGGGGACAGGGCAACTATGGCTACACCTTC; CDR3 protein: CASRGQGNYGYTF
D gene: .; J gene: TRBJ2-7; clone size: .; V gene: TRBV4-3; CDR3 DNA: TGCGCCAGCAGCCAAGAGGCGGGGTATTCCTACGAGCAGTACTTC; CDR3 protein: CASSQEAGYSYEQYF
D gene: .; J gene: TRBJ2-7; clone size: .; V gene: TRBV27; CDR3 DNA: TGTGCCAGCACCGGTAGCCGATGGGAGCAGTACTTC; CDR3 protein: CASTGSRWEQYF
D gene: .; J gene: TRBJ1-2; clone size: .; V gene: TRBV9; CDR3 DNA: TGTGCCAGCACCCCGGGGGGGGCTAACTATGGCTACACCTTC; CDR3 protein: CASTPGGANYGYTF
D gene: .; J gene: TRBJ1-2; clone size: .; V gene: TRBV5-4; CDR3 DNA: TGTGCCAGCAGCGGACGGGGGCCGGATGGCTACACCTTC; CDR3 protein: CASSGRGPDGYTF
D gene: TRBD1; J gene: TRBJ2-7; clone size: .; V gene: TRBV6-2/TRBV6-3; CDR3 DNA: TGTGCCAGCAGTTACTCGTTCCGGACAGGGGATTTTAACGAGCAGTACTTC; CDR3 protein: CASSYSFRTGDFNEQYF
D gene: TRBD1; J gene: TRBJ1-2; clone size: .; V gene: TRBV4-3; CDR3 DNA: TGCGCCAGCAGCCAGAACACAGGGGGGAACTATGGCTACACCTTC; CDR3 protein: CASSQNTGGNYGYTF
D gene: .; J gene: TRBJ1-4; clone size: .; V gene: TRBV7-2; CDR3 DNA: TGTGCCAGCAGCCCCTACCCCAGCGGGGCAACTGATGAAAAACTGTTTTTT; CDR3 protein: CASSPYPSGATDEKLFF
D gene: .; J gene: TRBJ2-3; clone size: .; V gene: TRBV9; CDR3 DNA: TGTGCCAGCAGCGTAGCTATCGAGCAGGATACGCAGTATTTT; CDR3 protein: CASSVAIEQDTQYF
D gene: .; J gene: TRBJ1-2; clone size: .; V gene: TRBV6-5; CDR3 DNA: TGTGCCAGCATGCCTGGGAACTTCTATGGCTACACCTTC; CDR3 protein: CASMPGNFYGYTF
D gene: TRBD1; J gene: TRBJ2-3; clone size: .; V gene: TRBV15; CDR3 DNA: TGTGCCACCAGCAGAGAGGGACAGGGCGCAACAGATACGCAGTATTTT; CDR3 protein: CATSREGQGATDTQYF
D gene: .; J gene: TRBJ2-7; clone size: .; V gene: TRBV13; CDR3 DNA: TGTGCCAGCAGCAACACCTACGAGCAGTACTTC; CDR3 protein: CASSNTYEQYF
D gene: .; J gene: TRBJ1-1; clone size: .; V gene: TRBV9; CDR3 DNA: TGTGCCAGCAGCGTCCGTCACGGGTCTGAAGCTTTCTTT; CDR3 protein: CASSVRHGSEAFF
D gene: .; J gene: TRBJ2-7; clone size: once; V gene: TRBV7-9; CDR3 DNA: TGTGCCAGCAGCTCTACAGGTTACGAGCAGTACTTC; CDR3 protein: CASSSTGYEQYF
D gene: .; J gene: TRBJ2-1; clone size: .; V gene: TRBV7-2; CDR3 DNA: TGTGCCAGCAGCCGGGCTGGGGGCGATGAGCAGTTCTTC; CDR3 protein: CASSRAGGDEQFF
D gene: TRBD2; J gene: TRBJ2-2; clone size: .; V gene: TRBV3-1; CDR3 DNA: TGTGCCAGCAGCCTTGGACTAGCGGGAACGCTCGGGGAGCTGTTTTTT; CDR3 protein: CASSLGLAGTLGELFF
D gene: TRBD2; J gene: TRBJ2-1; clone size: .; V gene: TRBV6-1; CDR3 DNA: TGTGCCAGCACCGGGACTAAGCGGGCCAATGAGCAGTTCTTC; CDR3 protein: CASTGTKRANEQFF
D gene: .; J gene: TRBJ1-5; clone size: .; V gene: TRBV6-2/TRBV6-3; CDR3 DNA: TGTGCCAGCAGTTCCTTGGACGGTAGCAATCAGCCCCAGCATTTT; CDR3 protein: CASSSLDGSNQPQHF
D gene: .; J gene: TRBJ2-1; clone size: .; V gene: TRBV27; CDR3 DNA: TGTGCCAGCAGTTTATCGAAAGGGGGGAGGTACGGCTATGAGCAGTTCTTC; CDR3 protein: CASSLSKGGRYGYEQFF
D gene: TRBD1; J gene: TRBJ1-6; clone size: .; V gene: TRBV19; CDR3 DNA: TGTGCCAGTGGAATGGACAGGGAGGCCAATTCACCCCTCCACTTT; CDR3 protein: CASGMDREANSPLHF
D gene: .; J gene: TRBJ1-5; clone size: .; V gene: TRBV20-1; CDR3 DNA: TGCAGTGCTAGGGTCGTGGGTCAGCCCCAGCATTTT; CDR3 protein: CSARVVGQPQHF
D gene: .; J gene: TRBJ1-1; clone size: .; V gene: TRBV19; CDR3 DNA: TGTGCCAGTAGTATGAGGAACACTGAAGCTTTCTTT; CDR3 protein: CASSMRNTEAFF
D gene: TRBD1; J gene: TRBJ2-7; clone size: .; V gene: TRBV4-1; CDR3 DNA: TGCGCCAGCAGCCAAGAGCTCCAGGCGACAGGGTTCTACGAGCAGTACTTC; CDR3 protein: CASSQELQATGFYEQYF
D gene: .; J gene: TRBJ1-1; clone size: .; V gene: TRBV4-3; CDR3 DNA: TGCGCCAGCAGCCAAGATTCCACAGGCACTGAAGCTTTCTTT; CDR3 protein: CASSQDSTGTEAFF
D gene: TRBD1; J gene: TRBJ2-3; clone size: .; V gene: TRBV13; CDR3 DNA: TGTGCCAGCAGCTATACAGGGGGCGGCACAGATACGCAGTATTTT; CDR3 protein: CASSYTGGGTDTQYF
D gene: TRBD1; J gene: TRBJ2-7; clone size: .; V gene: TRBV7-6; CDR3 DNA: TGTGCCAGCAGCTTAGGGACAGGGACAACCTACGAGCAGTACTTC; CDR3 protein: CASSLGTGTTYEQYF
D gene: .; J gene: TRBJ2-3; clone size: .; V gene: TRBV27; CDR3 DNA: TGTGCCAGCAGCATAACCCTGGGTAGAGATACGCAGTATTTT; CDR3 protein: CASSITLGRDTQYF